These T cell receptor beta chains were read from a single sample in a study of identical twins. TCRdb re-called the 5' RACE reads with MiXCR, one entry per CDR3 protein. The repertoire includes 1.5 million to 2 million distinct CDR3 sequences, less than 40% of them detected once, and roughly 0.3% sits in the top ten. Sequencing was performed on cord blood. The source of these receptors is a newborn girl in good health. Each CDR3 is given with its conserved first and last residue.

v_gene | CDR3aa
TRBV20-1 | CSARDLKGALTYEQYF
TRBV15 | CATSRDPTVSYEQYF
TRBV14 | CASSQDWALSAKQYF
TRBV7-7 | CASTSPRQVTAYEQYF
TRBV11-2 | CASSLVTGSYNEQYF
TRBV12-3/TRBV12-4 | CASSFGEYNSPLHF
TRBV30 | CACFTLNTGELFF
TRBV11-2 | CASRKVGRATQYF
TRBV21-1 | CASSKETDGGSSYNEQFF
TRBV27 | CASSYVSTYEQYF
TRBV28 | CASSNPTSGRADTQYF
TRBV2 | CASSRDEGGDTQYF
TRBV7-9 | CASSKGGEPTEAFF
TRBV4-2 | CASSQATSRYYEQYF
TRBV19 | CASSSQGPSTYEQYF
TRBV27 | CASSLSTGREAFF
TRBV5-6 | CASSLLLLAGGGGGELFF
TRBV3-1 | CASSQVGTDPNYGYTF
TRBV5-1 | CASSLAVGSGGTKNIQYF
TRBV4-1 | CASSQEGGVYSNQPQHF
TRBV2 | CASQRQGMNTEAFF
TRBV5-1 | CASSLRYNTEAFF
TRBV25-1 | CASIEVEDQPQHF
TRBV5-1 | CASSLGQGIYEQYF
TRBV13 | CASSFGRDSSYEQYF
TRBV20-1 | CSATLGQLKGYF
TRBV6-5 | CASSSPSWTSGTDTQYF
TRBV20-1 | CSARDGRTDYGYTF
TRBV28 | CATNGYQETQYF
TRBV20-1 | CSASRTGGYTF
TRBV6-2/TRBV6-3 | CASSYKTGYQPQHF
TRBV20-1 | CSASAGAYNEQFF
TRBV4-2 | CASSQDVGYLSTDTQYF
TRBV29-1 | CSVTSVNTQYF
TRBV11-2 | CASSFITGGPNEQYF
TRBV20-1 | CSASRGGADEKLFF
TRBV27 | CASGPGQGTGYTF
TRBV28 | CASSPWTAHEQYF
TRBV30 | CAWSVGGPSTDTQYF
TRBV20-1 | CSAHPSSTDTQYF
TRBV27 | CASSLSGPRGYTF
TRBV7-2 | CASSLPRLTDTQYF
TRBV20-1 | CSARAHRGEQYF
TRBV2 | CASSGVRGQNIQYF
TRBV12-3/TRBV12-4 | CASSLATGRNSPLHF
TRBV18 | CASSAITSGSTDTQYF
TRBV19 | CASSCRGDTYNEQFF
TRBV12-3/TRBV12-4 | CASSPVAGGVGNEQFF